This T cell receptor (beta chain) emerged from a study of T cells in Graves' hyperthyroidism and ophthalmopathy (dated by TCRdb to about 2019). Broadly, across the study: Peripheral blood was sampled at the time of initial diagnosis, prior to any treatment. Prospective prediction of ophthalmopathy was tested in an independent validation cohort of 18 to 20 hyperthyroidism patients and around 16 patients who later progressed to ophthalmopathy. After blood sampling, hyperthyroidism patients were treated with methimazole at a starting dose of 30 mg daily, and ophthalmopathy patients were treated with high-dose intravenous methylprednisolone. For training and testing, the approximately 92 patients in the discovery cohort were randomly divided in a 7:3 ratio. According to the paper, TCR Vbeta CDR3 sequencing was carried out on 120 to 150 peripheral blood samples, which came from 40 to 45 ophthalmopathy, around 74 hyperthyroidism and about 17 progressor patients. To identify distinguishing TCR V-J signatures, a discovery cohort of some 99 patients was used, comprising 43 with Graves' ophthalmopathy and approximately 58 with stable Graves' hyperthyroidism. Thyroid tissue and blood T-cell repertoires from several Graves' hyperthyroidism patients were also compared in the study.

This clonotype showed up many times. The specificity of this receptor is unknown. There are no base qualities to consult, and no much larger clone falls within one base. What the authors observed across the whole study: In cross-validation, a model built on a 13 V-J signature told ophthalmopathy apart from stable hyperthyroidism with 85% to 90% sensitivity and around 84% specificity, and in testing the same model reached 80%/75%. Sample size was not statistically predetermined, and blinding of investigators to group allocation was not performed. Blood samples also contained most of the expanded thyroid clonotypes (frequency above 0.001), which suggests that blood repertoires may reflect thyroid immune responses. In validation, the model predicted progression to ophthalmopathy a median of roughly six months before onset, with over 55% sensitivity and 72.22% specificity.

TCR beta CDR3 regions were amplified from RNA transcripts. For the first round of RT-PCR on the TCR CDR3, the HTBI primer set was used together with the Qiagen OneStep RT-PCR kit. Libraries were constructed in a second round of multiplex PCR, after which size selection and purification were carried out. Sequencing of the libraries was done on an Illumina HiSeq2000 using paired-end 100 bp reads. In the authors' own workflow: SOAPnuke was used to process the raw data, throwing out any read that contained adapters or uncalled bases, had a mean Phred below 15, or lacked an exact constant-primer or identifier match. COPE v1.2.5 was used to merge the high-quality paired reads, and each unique nucleotide sequence was defined as a clonotype. Clonotypes were aligned to IMGT TRBV, TRBD and TRBJ reference segments using MiTCR v1.1. The analysis included only V-J combinations with a frequency above 0.0001, which together covered 99% to 99.2% of the repertoires. The TCS score was defined as F50 (clonal expansion) divided by E x V (chaos), with BLOSUM62-based TCRdist calculated between CDR3 peptides within each V-J. Welch's t-statistics and random forest reduced just over 500 V-J features to about 13, which were used in a naive Bayes classifier (R e1071). TCRdb itself trimmed the public reads at Q25 with fastp, ran MiXCR and retained productive beta chains. Identical CDR3 protein sequences are pooled into one entry, listed with their most common genes and DNA. These V and J calls originate from TCRdb's pipeline instead of the authors' own analysis. Present in this sample are around 690,000 distinct CDR3 sequences, about 18% of which were seen just once. Around 16% of the sample is in the top ten clones.

V is reduced by 1 base and J by 5 bases, leaving a spacing of 12 bases between them. The germline V gene sets CDR1 to MGHRA and CDR2 to YSYEKL. The CDR3 covers 14 residues, taking in both the cysteine and the phenylalanine. Just CDR3 DNA is preserved here, 42 bases in frame from base 1. Stable Graves' hyperthyroidism was defined as no progression to ophthalmopathy during 18 months of follow-up. The hyperthyroidism patients were between 18 and 65 years old and newly diagnosed, with a disease duration of less than 2 months. Any patient with an uncontrolled infection, another autoimmune disease, pregnancy or lactation was excluded. Diagnoses were established on the basis of clinical symptoms, serum thyroxine and TRAb, thyroid ultrasound, and orbital computed tomography. PBMCs were separated from roughly 9.6 ml of fresh peripheral blood using Ficoll-Paque density gradient centrifugation. Trizol reagent was used to extract total RNA, and RNA quality was then checked on an Agilent 2100 Bioanalyzer.

Here the chain combines TRBV4-1 and TRBJ2-7, and the D gene may be TRBD1, 5 bases matching. This receptor was taken from a man between 50 and 59 years old with Graves' hyperthyroidism. The sequenced sample consisted of blood. Read as DNA, the sequence is TGCGCCAGCAGCCAAGTCGCAGGGCGAGACGAGCAGTACTTC. Its coded protein is CASSQVAGRDEQYF.